These T cell receptor beta chains were read from a single sample in a study of regulatory T cells in long-lasting Graves disease. MiXCR was run by TCRdb on the multiplex PCR reads, yielding one entry per CDR3 protein. In the table there are hundreds of thousands of distinct CDR3 sequences, roughly a sixth of which are singletons. The same specimen was also included in a second study, on T cells in Graves' hyperthyroidism and ophthalmopathy.

The specimen was peripheral blood mononuclear cells (PBMCs), collected at new diagnosis, from a patient treated with antithyroid drugs. Source of these receptors: a man between 35 and 55 years old with Graves disease. Both conserved end residues are part of each CDR3. The D gene is left open where the match is weak. Clone size is not always given. Where it is, it says once, few, many or a class for expanded clones.

TGTGCCAGCAGCTTCAGCAGGGGGGAGACCCAGTACTTC	CASSFSRGETQYF	TRBV7-9	many	13	TRBJ2-5	TRBD1
TGTGCCAGCAGTTCAGGTGTCGAGGGGAACACTGAAGCTTTCTTT	CASSSGVEGNTEAFF	TRBV27	many	15	TRBJ1-1	.
TGCGCCAGCAGCGGGGATCTGGATTCCTCCGAGCAGTACTTC	CASSGDLDSSEQYF	TRBV5-1	many	14	TRBJ2-7	.
TGTGCCAGCAGCCAAGTCTGGGGGCGGGGATTCGAGCAGTACTTC	CASSQVWGRGFEQYF	TRBV3-1	many	15	TRBJ2-7	.
TGTGCCAGCAGTTTCCAGGGAGGCTACACCTTC	CASSFQGGYTF	TRBV28	.	11	TRBJ1-2	.
TGCAGTGCTGCCGGGACAGGATACAATGAGCAGTTCTTC	CSAAGTGYNEQFF	TRBV20-1	few	13	TRBJ2-1	TRBD1
TGCGCCAGCGGGACAGGGGGCGGTTGGGAGCAGTACTTC	CASGTGGGWEQYF	TRBV5-1	many	13	TRBJ2-7	TRBD1
TGCAGTGCTCCATACCCAGCTAGCAATCAGCCCCAGCATTTT	CSAPYPASNQPQHF	TRBV20-1	few	14	TRBJ1-5	.
TGTGCCAGCAGTTTACTGGACAGGGGGCCGGGAGAGCAGTACTTC	CASSLLDRGPGEQYF	TRBV28	many	15	TRBJ2-7	TRBD1
TGTGCCATCACAGGACAGGGGGCCGACGAGCAGTACTTC	CAITGQGADEQYF	TRBV10-3	.	13	TRBJ2-7	TRBD1
TGCGCCAGCCGAACTAACGGCGCCCTTAGGGAGCAGTACTTC	CASRTNGALREQYF	TRBV10-2	.	14	TRBJ2-7	.
TGTGCCAGCAGCCGTCCGGCAGCCAGTGAAAAACTGTTTTTT	CASSRPAASEKLFF	TRBV5-6	.	14	TRBJ1-4	.
TGTGCCAGCAGGGACCACAGGGCTGCGACAGATACGCAGTATTTT	CASRDHRAATDTQYF	TRBV2	.	15	TRBJ2-3	.
TGCAGCGCCTTAGGGACAGGGAGGGAAAAACTGTTTTTT	CSALGTGREKLFF	TRBV29-1	few	13	TRBJ1-4	TRBD1
TGCGCCAGCAGCCGATCGGGGGTGGCTCACACTGAAGCTTTCTTT	CASSRSGVAHTEAFF	TRBV4-3	many	15	TRBJ1-1	.
TGTGCCTGGAGTGTATTTTACGCGGGGGAGCAGTACTTC	CAWSVFYAGEQYF	TRBV30	.	13	TRBJ2-7	.
TGTGCCAGCGTCAAAACAGCTAACTATGGCTACACCTTC	CASVKTANYGYTF	TRBV6-1	many	13	TRBJ1-2	.
TGTGCCAGTAGTGGGGGGACGGCAACGAACACTGAAGCTTTCTTT	CASSGGTATNTEAFF	TRBV19	.	15	TRBJ1-1	.
TGTGCCAGCAGCTTAACGGCGACAGCCAACGAGCAGTACTTC	CASSLTATANEQYF	TRBV7-9	few	14	TRBJ2-7	.
TGTGCCAGCAGTATAGCCGGGACAGCGTCTAGCTATGGCTACACCTTC	CASSIAGTASSYGYTF	TRBV27	few	16	TRBJ1-2	TRBD1
TGCAGTGTTCGTCAGGGGGGACATAGCAATCAGCCCCAGCATTTT	CSVRQGGHSNQPQHF	TRBV20-1	.	15	TRBJ1-5	TRBD1
TGTGCCAGCAGTGACATGATCTACGAGCAGTACTTC	CASSDMIYEQYF	TRBV2	many	12	TRBJ2-7	.
TGTGTCAGCAGCCTTAACAGGAGAACCGGAAACACCATATATTTT	CVSSLNRRTGNTIYF	TRBV11-1	.	15	TRBJ1-3	.
TGCAGTGCTATGCCGACAGGGGGAGATGGCTACACCTTC	CSAMPTGGDGYTF	TRBV20-1	many	13	TRBJ1-2	TRBD1
TGTGCCAGCAGCGTTGCGGCAATCTCTGAAGCTTTCTTT	CASSVAAISEAFF	TRBV9	.	13	TRBJ1-1	.
TGCGCCAGCAGCTTTCGTGGGCAATCCACCGGGGAGCTGTTTTTT	CASSFRGQSTGELFF	TRBV5-1	.	15	TRBJ2-2	.
TGTGCCAGCAGCGGCCGTGGGGGAAACACCATATATTTT	CASSGRGGNTIYF	TRBV3-1	many	13	TRBJ1-3	.
TGTGCCAGCAGTGAACTTGGGGCAGGGGGAGAGACCCAGTACTTC	CASSELGAGGETQYF	TRBV6-1	.	15	TRBJ2-5	TRBD1
TGCAGTGCAATTCAGGACTATAATTCACCCCTCCACTTT	CSAIQDYNSPLHF	TRBV20-1	.	13	TRBJ1-6	.
TGTGCCAGCAGTGGACGACAGTCACAGAAGGGCACTGAAGCTTTCTTT	CASSGRQSQKGTEAFF	TRBV6-1	many	16	TRBJ1-1	.
TGTGCCATCAGTGACGCCGACAGGGGAGATCAGCCCCAGCATTTT	CAISDADRGDQPQHF	TRBV10-3	many	15	TRBJ1-5	TRBD1
TGTGCCAGCAGCCAGGCGGTGGGGTGGCAGGGGGCCGATGAGCAGTTCTTC	CASSQAVGWQGADEQFF	TRBV7-3	many	17	TRBJ2-1	TRBD1
TGTGCCAGCAGCCCGGACAGGGTGCAGCCCCAGCATTTT	CASSPDRVQPQHF	TRBV12-3/TRBV12-4	many	13	TRBJ1-5	TRBD1
TGTGCCACCAGTGATTTGAATTCGCACGAGCAGTACTTC	CATSDLNSHEQYF	TRBV24-1	many	13	TRBJ2-7	.
TGTGCCAGCAGCTTGGAGGGGTATTACGGTGAAGCTTTCTTT	CASSLEGYYGEAFF	TRBV5-1	many	14	TRBJ1-1	.
TGTGCCAGCAGAGATACAGGCGATTCTGGAAACACCATATATTTT	CASRDTGDSGNTIYF	TRBV4-2	few	15	TRBJ1-3	.